The 14 T cell receptor beta chains reported below all come from one sample, sequenced in a study of human T cells and chemical hapten exposure. Described time point: patch test 1, 2 weeks after DPC sensitization. The treatment was: therapeutic diphenylcyclopropenone sensitization with weekly scalp DPC. One entry per CDR3 protein results from TCRdb running MiXCR on the RACE reads. This sample has approximately 80,000 distinct CDR3 sequences, with about 8% found just once. Material: whole blood, obtained in connection with sensitization to the hapten diphenylcyclopropenone (DPC). The source is a woman in her 30s with alopecia areata. Some clones in this sample may be carry-over from other donors' samples.

This clonotype came up many times. V is TRBV10-3 and J is TRBJ2-1; 14 nucleotides align to TRBD2. Germline trimming cut 5 bases from V and 3 bases from J; bases unmatched to any gene: 15. The CDR3 has 20 amino acids. Per the germline V gene, CDR1 is ENHRY and CDR2 is SYGVKD. In DNA, the CDR3 is TGTGCCATCAGTACAGCGACCGGGACTAGCGGGGGAACCTTCTACAATGAGCAGTTCTTC. It encodes CAISTATGTSGGTFYNEQFF.

This clonotype was counted ten times or more. The chain recombines TRBV7-2 with TRBJ1-3; 7 positions agree with TRBD1. Germline CDR1 is SGHTA and CDR2 is FQGNSA. V trimming: 5 bases; J trimming: 4 bases; junction bases outside the gene matches: 8. This CDR3 has 15 amino acids. The DNA for the CDR3 is TGTGCCAGCAGCCTCCAGACAGGGCCCGGAAACACCATATATTTT. This gives the protein CASSLQTGPGNTIYF.

This clonotype came up many times. The chain has TRBV28 and TRBJ1-1; 7 bases fit TRBD1. Trimming at V came to 5 bases and at J to 1 base, leaving 7 bases not matched to a gene. CDR1 and CDR2 from the germline V gene are MDHEN and SYDVKM. CDR3 length equals 15 residues. This CDR3 reads CASSIGGQKNTEAFF. The CDR3 DNA sequence: TGTGCCAGCAGTATTGGGGGACAGAAGAACACTGAAGCTTTCTTT.

Many counts were recorded for this clonotype. The gene calls are TRBV4-1 and TRBJ2-6; no clear D gene. CDR1 is MGHRA and CDR2 is YSYEKL in the germline V gene. This CDR3 has 16 residues. The V end lost 1 base, the J end lost 0 bases, and 7 bases lay between the germline ends. The CDR3 loop reads CASSQVVLSGANVLTF. The CDR3, as DNA: TGCGCCAGCAGCCAAGTGGTCCTCTCTGGGGCCAACGTCCTGACTTTC.

The table lists this clonotype with a few counts. The chain uses TRBV5-1 and TRBJ1-1; D gene uncertain. The germline CDR1 and CDR2 sequences are SGHRS and YFSETQ. This CDR3 contains 12 residues. V lost 0 bases to trimming and J lost 8 bases, with 8 bases between them. For the CDR3, the DNA is TGCGCCAGCAGCTTGGATGGTTACGAAGCTTTCTTT. Protein product: CASSLDGYEAFF.

This clonotype has a handful of counts. The V call is TRBV6-5, the J call TRBJ2-5; 10 bases are shared with TRBD2. Germline lookup yields CDR1 MNHEY and CDR2 SVGAGI. V shed 6 bases, J shed 3 bases, and the junction held 4 bases outside the gene matches. CDR3 length: 14 amino acids. CDR3 region: CASSPTSGEETQYF. In nucleotides, the CDR3 is TGTGCCAGCAGCCCCACTAGCGGGGAAGAGACCCAGTACTTC.

This clonotype was detected ten times or more. The rearrangement links TRBV6-2 or TRBV6-3 to TRBJ2-1; maybe TRBD1 (6 bases). With 7 bases removed from V and 10 bases from J, the gap between germline ends came to 14 bases. Germline CDR1 reads MNHEY; CDR2 reads SVGEGT. This CDR3 region has 12 residues. The CDR3 coding sequence is TGTGCCAGCACCTTAAGCACAGGGGAGCAGTTCTTC. Translated, it gives CASTLSTGEQFF.

This clonotype was detected ten times or more. The chain uses TRBV6-4 and TRBJ2-2; D perhaps matches TRBD2 (6 bases). Germline values: CDR1 MRHNA, CDR2 SNTAGT. The V and J ends lost 1 base and 5 bases respectively, with 11 bases between them. The CDR3 totals 15 residues. The CDR3: CASSDLGGVTGELFF. CDR3 DNA sequence: TGTGCCAGCAGTGACTTGGGGGGAGTAACCGGGGAGCTGTTTTTT.

This clonotype was recorded many times. This sequence joins TRBV18 and TRBJ1-1; D ambiguous. The CDR3 loop spans 15 amino acids. Germline V gene sequence: CDR1 KGHSH, CDR2 LQKENI. The V end was cut by 1 base, the J end by 1 base, with 10 bases between. This chain's CDR3 is CASSPLRMENTEAFF. CDR3 nucleotide sequence: TGTGCCAGCTCACCACTGAGGATGGAGAACACTGAAGCTTTCTTT.

The chain has TRBV6-5 and TRBJ1-2, with a possible D match to TRBD1 (5 bases). The V end lost 5 bases, the J end lost 9 bases, and 19 bases lay between the germline ends. Germline lookup yields CDR1 MNHEY and CDR2 SVGAGI. The CDR3 covers 14 residues. CDR3: CASSPSFTTVSYTF. The CDR3 DNA reads TGTGCCAGCAGTCCCTCGTTTACGACAGTTAGCTACACCTTC.

This clonotype was detected a few times. The V and J genes are TRBV7-9 and TRBJ2-7; D is possibly TRBD1 (6 bases). The germline V gene has CDR1 SEHNR and CDR2 FQNEAQ (reference sequence). The CDR3 contains 15 residues. Deletions cut 5 bases from V and 3 bases from J, with 17 bases between. This CDR3 reads CASSKDSINFYEQYF. The CDR3 DNA sequence: TGTGCCAGCAGCAAGGACAGCATCAACTTCTACGAGCAGTACTTC.

This clonotype was counted many times. The chain is built from TRBV7-2 and TRBJ2-7, with TRBD1 matching 8 bases. This CDR3 spans 13 amino acids. J was trimmed by 4 bases and V by 5 bases; bases with no gene match: 4. CDR1 is SGHTA, CDR2 FQGNSA, per germline. This CDR3 reads CASSTDRGYEQYF. The CDR3 coding sequence is TGTGCCAGCAGCACCGACAGGGGATACGAGCAGTACTTC.

This clonotype was picked up many times. The rearrangement uses TRBV27 and TRBJ1-1; D perhaps matches TRBD1 (5 bases). The CDR3 consists of 13 residues. The V and J ends lost 8 bases and 5 bases respectively, with 15 bases between them. The V gene's germline CDR1 is MNHEY and CDR2 SMNVEV (reference sequence). The CDR3 coding sequence is TGTGCCAGCTCATGGGGGAGTAGGACTGAAGCTTTCTTT. Amino acids: CASSWGSRTEAFF.

This clonotype was counted many times. V and J are TRBV30 and TRBJ1-1; tentative D call: TRBD1 (5 bases). The V gene lost 6 bases and the J gene lost 0 bases, with 14 bases spanning the gap. Per the germline V gene, CDR1 is GTSNPN and CDR2 is SVGIG (reference sequence). This CDR3 is built from 14 residues. The CDR3 sequence: CACSTAPMNTEAFF. The DNA for the CDR3 is TGTGCCTGTTCGACAGCACCCATGAACACTGAAGCTTTCTTT.